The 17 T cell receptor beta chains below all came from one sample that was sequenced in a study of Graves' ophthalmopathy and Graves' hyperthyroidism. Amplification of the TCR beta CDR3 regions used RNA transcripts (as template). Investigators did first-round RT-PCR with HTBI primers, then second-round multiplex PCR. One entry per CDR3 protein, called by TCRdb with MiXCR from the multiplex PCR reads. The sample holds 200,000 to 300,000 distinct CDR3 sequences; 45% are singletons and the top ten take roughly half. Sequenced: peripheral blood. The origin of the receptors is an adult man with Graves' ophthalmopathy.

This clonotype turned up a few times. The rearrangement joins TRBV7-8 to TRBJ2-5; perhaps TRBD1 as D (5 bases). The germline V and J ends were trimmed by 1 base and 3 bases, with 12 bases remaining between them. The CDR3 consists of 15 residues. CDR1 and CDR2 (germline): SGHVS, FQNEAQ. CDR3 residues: CASSLVRTQKETQYF. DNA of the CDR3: TGTGCCAGCAGCTTAGTGAGGACACAAAAAGAGACCCAGTACTTC.

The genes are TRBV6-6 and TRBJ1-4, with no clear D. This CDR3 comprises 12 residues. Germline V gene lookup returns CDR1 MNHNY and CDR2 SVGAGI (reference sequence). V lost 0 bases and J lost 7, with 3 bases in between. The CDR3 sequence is CASSYSTEKLFF. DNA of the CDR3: TGTGCCAGCAGTTACTCGACTGAAAAACTGTTTTTT.

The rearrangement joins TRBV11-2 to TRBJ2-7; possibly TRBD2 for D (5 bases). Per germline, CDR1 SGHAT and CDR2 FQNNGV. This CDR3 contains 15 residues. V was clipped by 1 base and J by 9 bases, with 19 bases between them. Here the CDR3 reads CASSLATGRADTQYF. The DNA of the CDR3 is TGTGCCAGCAGCTTAGCGACGGGAAGGGCAGATACGCAGTACTTC.

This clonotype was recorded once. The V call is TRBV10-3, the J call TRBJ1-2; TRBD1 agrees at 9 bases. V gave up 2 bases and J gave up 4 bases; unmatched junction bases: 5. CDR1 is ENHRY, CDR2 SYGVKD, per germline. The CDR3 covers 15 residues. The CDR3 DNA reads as TGTGCCATCAGTGAGCCGCGACAGGGGGGCTATGGCTACACCTTC. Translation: CAISEPRQGGYGYTF.

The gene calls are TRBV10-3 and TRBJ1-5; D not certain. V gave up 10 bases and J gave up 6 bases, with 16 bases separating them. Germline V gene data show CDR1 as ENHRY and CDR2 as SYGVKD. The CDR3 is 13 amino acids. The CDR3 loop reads CASSRTAGQPQHF. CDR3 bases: TGTGCCAGCAGCCGCACCGCGGGTCAGCCCCAGCATTTT.

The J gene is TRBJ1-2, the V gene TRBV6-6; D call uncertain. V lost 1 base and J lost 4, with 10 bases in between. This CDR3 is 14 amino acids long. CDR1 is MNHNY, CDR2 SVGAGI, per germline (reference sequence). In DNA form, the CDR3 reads TGTGCCAGCAGTTACTATGACGGCTTCTATGGCTACACCTTC. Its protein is CASSYYDGFYGYTF.

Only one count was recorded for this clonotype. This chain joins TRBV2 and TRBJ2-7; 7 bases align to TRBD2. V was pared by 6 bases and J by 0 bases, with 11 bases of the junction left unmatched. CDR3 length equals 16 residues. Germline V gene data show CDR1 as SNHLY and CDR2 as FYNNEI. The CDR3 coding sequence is TGTGCCAGCAGCACCTCGGGGAGGGGCCCCTCCTACGAGCAGTACTTC. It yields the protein CASSTSGRGPSYEQYF.

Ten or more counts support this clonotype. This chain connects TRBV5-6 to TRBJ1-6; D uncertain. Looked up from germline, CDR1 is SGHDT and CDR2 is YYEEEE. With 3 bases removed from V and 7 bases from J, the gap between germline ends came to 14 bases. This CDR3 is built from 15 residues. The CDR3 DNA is TGTGCCAGCAGCTCGGAGGAGTTTTTCAATTCACCCCTCCACTTT. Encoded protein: CASSSEEFFNSPLHF.

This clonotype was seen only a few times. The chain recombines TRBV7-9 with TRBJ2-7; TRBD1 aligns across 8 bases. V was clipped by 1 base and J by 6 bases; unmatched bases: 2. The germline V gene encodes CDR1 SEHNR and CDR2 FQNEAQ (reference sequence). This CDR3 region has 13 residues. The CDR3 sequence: CASSLVQGGEQYF. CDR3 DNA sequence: TGTGCCAGCAGCTTAGTACAGGGGGGCGAGCAGTACTTC.

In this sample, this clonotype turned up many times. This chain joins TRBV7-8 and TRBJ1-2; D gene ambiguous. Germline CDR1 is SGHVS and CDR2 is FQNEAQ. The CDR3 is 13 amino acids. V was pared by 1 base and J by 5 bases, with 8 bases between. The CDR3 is CASSLGRSYGYTF. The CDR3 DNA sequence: TGTGCCAGCAGCTTAGGTCGGAGTTATGGCTACACCTTC. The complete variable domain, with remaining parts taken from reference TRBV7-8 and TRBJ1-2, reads GAGVSQSPRYKVAKRGQDVALRCDPISGHVSLFWYQQALGQGPEFLTYFQNEAQLDKSGLPSDRFFAERPEGSVSTLKIQRTQQEDSAVYLCASSLGRSYGYTFGSGTRLTVV.

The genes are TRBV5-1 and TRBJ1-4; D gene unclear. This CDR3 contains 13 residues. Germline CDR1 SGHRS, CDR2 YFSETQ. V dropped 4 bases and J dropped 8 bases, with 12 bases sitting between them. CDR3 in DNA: TGCGCCAGCAGCCCGGAATATAGGGAAAAACTGTTTTTT. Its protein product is CASSPEYREKLFF.

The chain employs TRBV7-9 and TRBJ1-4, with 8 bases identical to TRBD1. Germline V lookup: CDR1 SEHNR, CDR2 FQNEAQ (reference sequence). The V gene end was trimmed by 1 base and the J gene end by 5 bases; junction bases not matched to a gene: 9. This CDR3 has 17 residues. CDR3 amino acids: CASSLDLGQVTNEKLFF. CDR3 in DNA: TGTGCCAGCAGCTTAGACCTGGGACAGGTTACAAATGAAAAACTGTTTTTT.

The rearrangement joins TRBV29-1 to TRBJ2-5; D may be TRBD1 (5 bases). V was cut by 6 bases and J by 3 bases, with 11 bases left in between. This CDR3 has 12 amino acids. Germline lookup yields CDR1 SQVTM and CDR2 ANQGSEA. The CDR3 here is CSVGRGKETQYF. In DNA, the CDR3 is TGCAGCGTCGGAAGGGGAAAAGAGACCCAGTACTTC.

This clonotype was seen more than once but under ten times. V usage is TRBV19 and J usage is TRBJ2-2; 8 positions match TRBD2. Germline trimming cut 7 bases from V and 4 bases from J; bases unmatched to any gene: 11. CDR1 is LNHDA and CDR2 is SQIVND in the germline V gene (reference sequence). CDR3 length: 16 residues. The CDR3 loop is CASKQRERAGTGELFF. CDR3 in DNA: TGTGCCAGTAAACAGCGGGAGAGAGCTGGCACCGGGGAGCTGTTTTTT.

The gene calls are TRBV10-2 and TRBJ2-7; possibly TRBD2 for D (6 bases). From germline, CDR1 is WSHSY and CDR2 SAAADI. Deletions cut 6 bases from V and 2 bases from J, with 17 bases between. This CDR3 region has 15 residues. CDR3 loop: CASREGLSGTYEQYF. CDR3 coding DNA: TGCGCCAGCAGGGAGGGACTTTCTGGAACCTACGAGCAGTACTTC.

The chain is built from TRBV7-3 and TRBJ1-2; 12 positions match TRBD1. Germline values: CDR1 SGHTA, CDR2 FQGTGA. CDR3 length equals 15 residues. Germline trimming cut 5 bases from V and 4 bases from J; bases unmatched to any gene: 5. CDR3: CASSPGQGAVYGYTF. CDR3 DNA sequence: TGTGCCAGCAGCCCGGGACAGGGGGCGGTCTATGGCTACACCTTC.

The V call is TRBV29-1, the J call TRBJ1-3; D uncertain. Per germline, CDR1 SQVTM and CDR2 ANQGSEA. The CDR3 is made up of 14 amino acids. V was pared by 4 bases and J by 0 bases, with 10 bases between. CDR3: CSVVTGFSGNTIYF. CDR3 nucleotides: TGCAGCGTTGTGACGGGTTTCTCTGGAAACACCATATATTTT.